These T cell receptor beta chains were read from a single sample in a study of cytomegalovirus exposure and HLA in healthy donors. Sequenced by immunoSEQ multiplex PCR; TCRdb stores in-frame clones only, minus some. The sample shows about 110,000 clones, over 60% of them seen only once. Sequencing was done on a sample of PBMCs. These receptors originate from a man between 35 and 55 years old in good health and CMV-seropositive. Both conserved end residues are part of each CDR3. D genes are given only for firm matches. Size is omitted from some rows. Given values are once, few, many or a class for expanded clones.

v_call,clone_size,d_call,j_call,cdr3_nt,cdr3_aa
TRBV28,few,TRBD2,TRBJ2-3,TGTGCCAGCAGCCCCGGGACTAGCGGGAGGGGGCGGGGCACAGATACGCAGTATTTT,CASSPGTSGRGRGTDTQYF
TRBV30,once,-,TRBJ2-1,TGTGCCTGGTCTCCCCCCGGGACAGAGCAGTTCTTC,CAWSPPGTEQFF
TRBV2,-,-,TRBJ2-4,TGTGCCAGCGATGACCCTAACCAAAACAGTCAGTACTTC,CASDDPNQNSQYF
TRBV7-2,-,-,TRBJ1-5,TGTGCCAGCAGCTTAGCTACAGGCCTCTATAGCAATCAGCCCCAGCATTTT,CASSLATGLYSNQPQHF
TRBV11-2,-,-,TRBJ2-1,TGTGCCAGCAGCTTAGGGCGGGACGCCTACAATGAGCAGTTCTTC,CASSLGRDAYNEQFF
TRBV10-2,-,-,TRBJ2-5,TGCGCCAGCACCCATAGCGGAGAACAAGAGACCCAGTACTTC,CASTHSGEQETQYF
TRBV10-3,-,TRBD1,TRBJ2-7,TGTGCCATCAGTGAAACAGGGGCCTACGAGCAGTACTTC,CAISETGAYEQYF
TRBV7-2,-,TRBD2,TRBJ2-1,TGTGCCAGCAGCGACGTAGCGGGGCTAAACAATGAGCAGTTCTTC,CASSDVAGLNNEQFF
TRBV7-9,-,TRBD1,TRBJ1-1,TGTGCCAGCAGCCTCCTCCAGGGGGCTGAAGCTTTCTTT,CASSLLQGAEAFF
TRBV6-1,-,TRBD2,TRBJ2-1,TGTGCCAGCAGTGTTCTAGCGGCGTACAATGAGCAGTTCTTC,CASSVLAAYNEQFF
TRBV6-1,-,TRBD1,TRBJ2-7,TGTGCCAGCATCAGGGGGACAGGCTTTTACGAGCAGTACTTC,CASIRGTGFYEQYF
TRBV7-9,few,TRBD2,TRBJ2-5,TGTGCCAGCAGCTTAGGAAGCGGGGTCCGGGGGGAGACCCAGTACTTC,CASSLGSGVRGETQYF
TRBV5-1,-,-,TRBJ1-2,TGCGCCAGCAGCTTGTGGGGGGACCATGGCTACACCTTC,CASSLWGDHGYTF
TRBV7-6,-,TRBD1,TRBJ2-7,TGTGCCAGCAGCCTGGGACAGGGAGGCAACGAGCAGTACTTC,CASSLGQGGNEQYF
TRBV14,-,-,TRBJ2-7,TGTGCCAGCAGCCAAGATACCGGTCTTTCCTACGAGCAGTACTTC,CASSQDTGLSYEQYF
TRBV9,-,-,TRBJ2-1,TGTGCCAGCAGCGTAGCGGGAGTTTCCTACAATGAGCAGTTCTTC,CASSVAGVSYNEQFF
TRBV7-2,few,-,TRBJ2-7,TGTGCCAGCAGCTCTGACGGGAGCTCCTACGAGCAGTACTTC,CASSSDGSSYEQYF
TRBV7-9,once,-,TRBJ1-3,TGTGCCAGCGGGGGCACGAGCTCTGGAAACACCATATATTTT,CASGGTSSGNTIYF
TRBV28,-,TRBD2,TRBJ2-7,TGTGCCACCGGCGGGGGACTCTCCTACGAGCAGTACTTC,CATGGGLSYEQYF
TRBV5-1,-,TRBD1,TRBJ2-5,TGCGCCAGCAGCCCGCTATCCGGGACAGGGGTCGAAGAGACCCAGTACTTC,CASSPLSGTGVEETQYF
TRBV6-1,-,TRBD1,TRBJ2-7,TGTGCCAGCAGCTCAAGACAGGGGGGCTCCTACGAGCAGTACTTC,CASSSRQGGSYEQYF
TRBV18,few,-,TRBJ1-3,TGTGCCAGCTCACCCGGTGTCTCTGGAAACACCATATATTTT,CASSPGVSGNTIYF
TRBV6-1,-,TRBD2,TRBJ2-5,TGTGCCAGCAGTGCCTCTAGCGGGGGGGCCAGTGGGACCCAGTACTTC,CASSASSGGASGTQYF
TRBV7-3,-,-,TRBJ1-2,TGTGCCAGCAGCGAGTACGGGTATGGCTACACCTTC,CASSEYGYGYTF
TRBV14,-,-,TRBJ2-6,TGTGCCAGCAGCCAAGATCCACAGGGCGGTGGGGCCAACGTCCTGACTTTC,CASSQDPQGGGANVLTF
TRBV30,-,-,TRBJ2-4,TGTGCCTGGAGTACAACAGGGGGAGGGAGTCAGTACTTC,CAWSTTGGGSQYF
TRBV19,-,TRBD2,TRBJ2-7,TGTGCCAGTAGTGGGGTCGGGACTAGCGACTACGAGCAGTACTTC,CASSGVGTSDYEQYF
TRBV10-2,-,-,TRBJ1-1,TGCGCCAGCAATAATCATCGGCAGGGAAAAACGAACACTGAAGCTTTCTTT,CASNNHRQGKTNTEAFF
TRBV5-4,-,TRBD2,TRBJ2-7,TGTGCCAGCAGATCCGGGACTAGCGGCTCCTACGAGCAGTACTTC,CASRSGTSGSYEQYF
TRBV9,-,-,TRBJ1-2,TGTGCCAGCAGCGTAGGGGCAGTATCTGGCTACACCTTC,CASSVGAVSGYTF
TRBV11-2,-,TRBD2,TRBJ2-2,TGTGCCAGCAGCTCTCAAGCGGGAGTTACGTACACCGGGGAGCTGTTTTTT,CASSSQAGVTYTGELFF
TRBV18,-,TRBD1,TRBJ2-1,TGTGCCAGCTCACCCGGGACAGGGATTGAGCAGTTCTTC,CASSPGTGIEQFF
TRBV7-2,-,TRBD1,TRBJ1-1,TGTGCCAGCAGCATACAGGGGGCGCGGTACACTGAAGCTTTCTTT,CASSIQGARYTEAFF
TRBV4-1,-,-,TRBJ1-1,TGCGCCAGCAGCCTTTCAGGGGCGAACACTGAAGCTTTCTTT,CASSLSGANTEAFF
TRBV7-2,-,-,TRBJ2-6,TGTGCCAGCAGCCCCCAGTCCGCCTGGGCCAACGGCCTGACTTTC,CASSPQSAWANGLTF
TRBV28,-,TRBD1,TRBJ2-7,TGTGCCAGCAGTAATCCGGGACAGGGAGGCCACGAGCAGTACTTC,CASSNPGQGGHEQYF
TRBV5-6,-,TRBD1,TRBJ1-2,TGTGCCAGCAGCTTAGACTGGACAGGGGGAGGCTACACCTTC,CASSLDWTGGGYTF
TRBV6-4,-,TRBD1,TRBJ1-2,TGTGCCAGCAGTGACTTTGCGGGACAGGGATATAATGGCTACACCTTC,CASSDFAGQGYNGYTF
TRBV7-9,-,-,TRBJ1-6,TGTGCCAGCAGCTTAGTTGAGAGCTCCTATAATTCACCCCTCCACTTT,CASSLVESSYNSPLHF